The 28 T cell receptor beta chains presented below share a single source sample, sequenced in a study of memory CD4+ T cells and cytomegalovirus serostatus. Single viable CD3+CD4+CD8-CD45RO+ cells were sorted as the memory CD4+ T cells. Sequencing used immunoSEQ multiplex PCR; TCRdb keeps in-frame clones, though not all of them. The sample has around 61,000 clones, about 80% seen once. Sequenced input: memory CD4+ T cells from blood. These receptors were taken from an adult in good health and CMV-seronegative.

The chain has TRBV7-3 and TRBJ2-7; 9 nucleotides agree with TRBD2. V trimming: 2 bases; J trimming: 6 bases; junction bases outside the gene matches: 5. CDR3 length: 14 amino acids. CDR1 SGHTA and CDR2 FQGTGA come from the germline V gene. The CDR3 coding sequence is TGTGCCAGCAGCTTATTGGGACTAGCAGGCGAGCAGTACTTC. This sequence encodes CASSLLGLAGEQYF. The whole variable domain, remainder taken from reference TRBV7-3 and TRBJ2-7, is GAGVSQTPSNKVTEKGKYVELRCDPISGHTALYWYRQSLGQGPEFLIYFQGTGAADDSGLPNDRFFAVRPEGSVSTLKIQRTERGDSAVYLCASSLLGLAGEQYFGPGTRLTVT.

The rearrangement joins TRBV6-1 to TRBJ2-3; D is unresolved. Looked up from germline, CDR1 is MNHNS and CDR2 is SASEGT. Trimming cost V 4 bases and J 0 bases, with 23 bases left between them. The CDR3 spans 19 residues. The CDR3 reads CASSVLQARTTTSTDTQYF. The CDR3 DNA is TGTGCCAGCAGTGTGTTGCAGGCGCGCACTACCACTAGCACAGATACGCAGTATTTT.

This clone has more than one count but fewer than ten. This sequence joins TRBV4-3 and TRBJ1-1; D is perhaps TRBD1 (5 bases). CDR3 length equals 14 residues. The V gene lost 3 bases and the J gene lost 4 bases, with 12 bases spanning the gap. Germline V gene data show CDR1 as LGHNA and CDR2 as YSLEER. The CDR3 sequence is CASSHLTVSTEAFF. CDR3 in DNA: TGCGCCAGCAGCCATCTGACAGTTTCCACTGAAGCTTTCTTT.

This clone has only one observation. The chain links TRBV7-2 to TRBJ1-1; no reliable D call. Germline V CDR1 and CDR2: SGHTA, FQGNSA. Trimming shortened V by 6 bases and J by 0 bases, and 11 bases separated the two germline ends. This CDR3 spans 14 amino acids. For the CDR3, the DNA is TGTGCCAGCAGTTTACAGCTCCTGAACACTGAAGCTTTCTTT. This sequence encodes CASSLQLLNTEAFF. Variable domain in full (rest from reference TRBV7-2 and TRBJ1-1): GAGVSQSPSNKVTEKGKDVELRCDPISGHTALYWYRQSLGQGLEFLIYFQGNSAPDKSGLPSDRFSAERTGGSVSTLTIQRTQQEDSAVYLCASSLQLLNTEAFFGQGTRLTVV.

The CDR3 protein is CTSSQDRGQGEETQYF. The CDR3 coding sequence is TGCACCAGCAGCCAAGATCGGGGACAGGGAGAGGAGACCCAGTACTTC. The chain links TRBV1 to TRBJ2-5; the table names TRBD1, a call not compared with the DNA. TRBV1 is recorded as a pseudogene. This CDR3 is built from 16 residues.

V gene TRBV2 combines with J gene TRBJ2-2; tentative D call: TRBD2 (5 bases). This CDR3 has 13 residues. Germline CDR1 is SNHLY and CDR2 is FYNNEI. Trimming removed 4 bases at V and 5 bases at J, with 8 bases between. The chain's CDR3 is CASSGGITGELFF. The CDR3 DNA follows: TGTGCCAGCAGTGGAGGGATAACCGGGGAGCTGTTTTTT.

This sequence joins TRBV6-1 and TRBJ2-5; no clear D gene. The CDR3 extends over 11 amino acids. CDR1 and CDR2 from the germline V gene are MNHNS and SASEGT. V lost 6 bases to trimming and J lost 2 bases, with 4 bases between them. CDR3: CASRVQETQYF. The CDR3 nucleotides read TGTGCCAGCAGGGTTCAAGAGACCCAGTACTTC.

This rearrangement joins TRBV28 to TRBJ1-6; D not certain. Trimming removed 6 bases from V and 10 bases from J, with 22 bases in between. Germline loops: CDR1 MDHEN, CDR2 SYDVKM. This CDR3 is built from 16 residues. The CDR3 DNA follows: TGTGCCAGCAGCCGCTGGGGTTCAGGCTCAGGATCACCCCTCCACTTT. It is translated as CASSRWGSGSGSPLHF.

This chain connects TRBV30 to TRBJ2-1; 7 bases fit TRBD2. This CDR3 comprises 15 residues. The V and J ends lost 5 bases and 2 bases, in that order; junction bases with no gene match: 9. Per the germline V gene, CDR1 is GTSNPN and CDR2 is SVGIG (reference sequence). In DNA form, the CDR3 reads TGTGCCTGGGCCTCATGGGGGGGGGCCTACAATGAGCAGTTCTTC. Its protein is CAWASWGGAYNEQFF.

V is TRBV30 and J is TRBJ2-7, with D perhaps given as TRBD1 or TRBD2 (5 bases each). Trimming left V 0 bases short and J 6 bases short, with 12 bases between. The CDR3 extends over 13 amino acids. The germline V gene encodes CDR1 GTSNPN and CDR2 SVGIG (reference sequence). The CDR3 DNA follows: TGTGCCTGGAGTGTCGGGGCCGTCCGCGAGCAGTACTTC. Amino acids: CAWSVGAVREQYF.

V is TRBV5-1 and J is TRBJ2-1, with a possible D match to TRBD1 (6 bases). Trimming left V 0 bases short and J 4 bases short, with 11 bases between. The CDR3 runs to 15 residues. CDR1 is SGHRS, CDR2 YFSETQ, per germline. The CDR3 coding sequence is TGCGCCAGCAGCTTGGAAGGACAGCAATACAATGAGCAGTTCTTC. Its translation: CASSLEGQQYNEQFF.

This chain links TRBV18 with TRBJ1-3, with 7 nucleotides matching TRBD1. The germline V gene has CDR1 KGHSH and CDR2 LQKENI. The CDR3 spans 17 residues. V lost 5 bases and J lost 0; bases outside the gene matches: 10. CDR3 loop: CASSEPGQRFSGNTIYF. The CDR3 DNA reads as TGTGCCAGCTCAGAACCGGGACAGCGTTTCTCTGGAAACACCATATATTTT.

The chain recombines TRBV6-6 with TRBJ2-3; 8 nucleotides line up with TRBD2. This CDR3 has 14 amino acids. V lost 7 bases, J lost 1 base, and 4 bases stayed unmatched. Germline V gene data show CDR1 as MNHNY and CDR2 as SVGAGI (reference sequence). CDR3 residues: CASKTGGRTDTQYF. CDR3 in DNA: TGTGCCAGCAAAACGGGGGGGCGCACAGATACGCAGTATTTT.

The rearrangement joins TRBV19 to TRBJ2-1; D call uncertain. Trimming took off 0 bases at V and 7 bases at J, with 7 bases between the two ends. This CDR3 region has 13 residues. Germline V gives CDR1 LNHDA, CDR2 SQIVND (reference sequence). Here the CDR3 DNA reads TGTGCCAGTAGTATAGATCGAGGAAATGAGCAGTTCTTC. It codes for CASSIDRGNEQFF.

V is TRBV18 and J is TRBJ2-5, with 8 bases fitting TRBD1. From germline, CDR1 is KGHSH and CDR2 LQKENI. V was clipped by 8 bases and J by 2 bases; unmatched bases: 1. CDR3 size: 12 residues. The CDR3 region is CASGDRQETQYF. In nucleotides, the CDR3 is TGTGCCAGCGGGGACAGGCAAGAGACCCAGTACTTC.

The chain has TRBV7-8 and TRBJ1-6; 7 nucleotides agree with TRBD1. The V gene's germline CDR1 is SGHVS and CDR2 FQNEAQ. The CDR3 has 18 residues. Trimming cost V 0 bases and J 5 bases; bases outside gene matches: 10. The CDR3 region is CASSLARDRTFHNSPLHF. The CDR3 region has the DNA TGTGCCAGCAGCTTAGCGCGGGACAGAACGTTTCATAATTCACCCCTCCACTTT.

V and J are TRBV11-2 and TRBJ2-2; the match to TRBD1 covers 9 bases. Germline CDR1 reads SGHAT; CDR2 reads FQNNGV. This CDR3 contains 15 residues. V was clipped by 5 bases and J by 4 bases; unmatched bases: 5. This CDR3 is CASSPRQGGTGELFF. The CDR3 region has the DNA TGTGCCAGCAGCCCTCGACAGGGGGGCACCGGGGAGCTGTTTTTT.

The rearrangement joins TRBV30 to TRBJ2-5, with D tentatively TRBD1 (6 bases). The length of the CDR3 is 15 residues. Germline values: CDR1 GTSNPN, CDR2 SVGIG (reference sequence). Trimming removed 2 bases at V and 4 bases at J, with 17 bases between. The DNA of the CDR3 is TGTGCCTGGAGTTTTGGGGGCTGGTCACGAGAGACCCAGTACTTC. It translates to CAWSFGGWSRETQYF.

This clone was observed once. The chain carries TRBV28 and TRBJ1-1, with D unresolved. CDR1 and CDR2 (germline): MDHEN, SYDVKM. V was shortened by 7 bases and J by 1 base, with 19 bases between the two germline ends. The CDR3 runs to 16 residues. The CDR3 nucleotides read TGTGCCAGCACCCCGGGTTTAGTTACCCAGAACACTGAAGCTTTCTTT. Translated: CASTPGLVTQNTEAFF.

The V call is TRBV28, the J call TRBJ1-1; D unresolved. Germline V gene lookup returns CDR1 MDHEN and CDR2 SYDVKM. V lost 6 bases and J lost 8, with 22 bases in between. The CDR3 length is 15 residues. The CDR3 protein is CASSPSDTHRVEAFF. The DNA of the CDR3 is TGTGCCAGCAGCCCTAGCGACACTCACCGGGTAGAAGCTTTCTTT.

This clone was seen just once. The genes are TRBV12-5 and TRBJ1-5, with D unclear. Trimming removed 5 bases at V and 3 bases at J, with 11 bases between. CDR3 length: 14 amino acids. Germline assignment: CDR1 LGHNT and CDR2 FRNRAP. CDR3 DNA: TGTGCTAGTGGTAGGACCTGCCTCAATCAGCCCCAGCATTTT. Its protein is CASGRTCLNQPQHF.

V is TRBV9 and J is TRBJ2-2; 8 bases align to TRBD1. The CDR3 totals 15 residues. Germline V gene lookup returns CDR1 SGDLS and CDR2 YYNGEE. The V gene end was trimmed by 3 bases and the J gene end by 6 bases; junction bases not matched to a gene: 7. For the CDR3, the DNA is TGTGCCAGCAGCGCACCCGGGACAGGCCCCGGGGAGCTGTTTTTT. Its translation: CASSAPGTGPGELFF.

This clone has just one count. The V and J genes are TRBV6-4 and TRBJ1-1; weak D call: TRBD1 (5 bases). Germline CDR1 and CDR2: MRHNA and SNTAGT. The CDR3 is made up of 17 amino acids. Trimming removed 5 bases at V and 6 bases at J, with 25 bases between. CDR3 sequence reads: CASSRDAHATLGAEAFF. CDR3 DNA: TGTGCCAGCAGTCGGGACGCCCATGCGACTCTCGGGGCTGAAGCTTTCTTT.

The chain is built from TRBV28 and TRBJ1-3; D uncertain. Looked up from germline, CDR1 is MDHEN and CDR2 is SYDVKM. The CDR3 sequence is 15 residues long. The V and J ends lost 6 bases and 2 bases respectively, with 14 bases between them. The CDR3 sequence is CASSPTRRAGNTIYF. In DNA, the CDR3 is TGTGCCAGCAGCCCGACCAGGCGGGCTGGAAACACCATATATTTT.

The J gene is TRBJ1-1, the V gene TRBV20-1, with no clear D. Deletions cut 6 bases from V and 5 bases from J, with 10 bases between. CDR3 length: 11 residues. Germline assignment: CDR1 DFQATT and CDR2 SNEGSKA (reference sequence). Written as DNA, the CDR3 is TGCAGTGCAACTAGGGAGACTGAAGCTTTCTTT. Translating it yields CSATRETEAFF.

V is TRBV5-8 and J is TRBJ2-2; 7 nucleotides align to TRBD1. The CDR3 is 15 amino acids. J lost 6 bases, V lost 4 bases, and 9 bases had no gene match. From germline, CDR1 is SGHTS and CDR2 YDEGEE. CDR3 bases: TGTGCCAGCAGCGGCCTGGGACAGTCATCCGGGGAGCTGTTTTTT. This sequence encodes CASSGLGQSSGELFF.

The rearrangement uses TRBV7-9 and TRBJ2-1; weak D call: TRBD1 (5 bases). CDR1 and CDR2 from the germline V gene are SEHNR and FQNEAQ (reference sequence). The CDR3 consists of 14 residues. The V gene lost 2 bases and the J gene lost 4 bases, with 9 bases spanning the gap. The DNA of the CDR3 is TGTGCCAGCAGCTTAATGGGGCAGTACAATGAGCAGTTCTTC. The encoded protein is CASSLMGQYNEQFF.

Here the CDR3 reads CAWSDQGGVAGETQYF. DNA for the CDR3: TGTGCCTGGAGTGACCAGGGGGGGGTAGCCGGGGAGACCCAGTACTTC. This chain uses TRBV30 with TRBJ2-5; D may correspond to TRBD1 or TRBD2 (7 bases each). CDR1 is GTSNPN and CDR2 is SVGIG in the germline V gene (reference sequence). The CDR3 sequence is 16 residues long. V was pared by 1 base and J by 5 bases, with 20 bases between. The complete variable domain, with remaining parts taken from reference TRBV30 and TRBJ2-5, reads SQTIHQWPATLVQPVGSPLSLECTVEGTSNPNLYWYRQAAGRGLQLLFYSVGIGQISSEVPQNLSASRPQDRQFILSSKKLLLSDSGFYLCAWSDQGGVAGETQYFGPGTRLLVL.